The 21 T cell receptor beta chains below all came from one sample that was sequenced in a study of blood T cell repertoires in COVID-19. Sequenced by immunoSEQ multiplex PCR; TCRdb stores in-frame clones only, minus some. Seen here are under 100,000 clones, around 90% observed once, and the top ten hold 3% to 4%. Input material: peripheral blood. The receptors shown here come from a woman aged 70-85 years with acute or convalescent COVID-19.

The chain employs TRBV5-1 and TRBJ2-5; 7 bases fit TRBD1. The trim removed 0 bases at V and 5 bases at J, leaving 7 bases unmatched. The germline V gene encodes CDR1 SGHRS and CDR2 YFSETQ. The length of the CDR3 is 15 residues. The CDR3 bases are TGCGCCAGCAGCTTGGTTTTAGGGGGCATCGAGACCCAGTACTTC. Protein sequence: CASSLVLGGIETQYF.

V usage is TRBV11-2 and J usage is TRBJ1-5; D gene uncertain. Trimming removed 4 bases at V and 0 bases at J, with 4 bases between. The CDR3 length is 13 residues. Germline CDR1 is SGHAT and CDR2 is FQNNGV. CDR3 DNA sequence: TGTGCCAGCAGCTCGAGTAGCAATCAGCCCCAGCATTTT. Residues: CASSSSSNQPQHF.

The chain is built from TRBV6-5 and TRBJ2-7; 10 nucleotides agree with TRBD1. This CDR3 contains 14 residues. V dropped 7 bases and J dropped 2; count of bases not matched to a gene: 5. The germline V gene encodes CDR1 MNHEY and CDR2 SVGAGI. The DNA for the CDR3 is TGTGCCAGCATTAGACAGGGGGCTCCCTACGAGCAGTACTTC. It yields the protein CASIRQGAPYEQYF.

The rearrangement links TRBV6-4 to TRBJ1-3, with 7 bases identical to TRBD1. Trimming at V came to 0 bases and at J to 4 bases, leaving 9 bases not matched to a gene. CDR1 is MRHNA, CDR2 SNTAGT, per germline. The CDR3 sequence is 17 residues long. CDR3 protein: CASSDSTATGAGNTIYF. CDR3 in DNA: TGTGCCAGCAGTGACTCGACCGCAACAGGGGCGGGAAACACCATATATTTT.

V and J are TRBV19 and TRBJ2-5, with 12 bases lining up with TRBD2. The V gene end was trimmed by 5 bases and the J gene end by 10 bases; junction bases not matched to a gene: 8. In germline, CDR1 is LNHDA, CDR2 SQIVND (reference sequence). The CDR3 is 14 residues long. The DNA of the CDR3 is TGTGCCAGTAGTGAAGGACTAGCGGGGAAAAACCAGTACTTC. It specifies CASSEGLAGKNQYF.

The chain has TRBV6-5 and TRBJ1-2, with 11 bases fitting TRBD1. Germline values: CDR1 MNHEY, CDR2 SVGAGI. V dropped 6 bases and J dropped 10; count of bases not matched to a gene: 10. This CDR3 region has 14 residues. The CDR3, as DNA: TGTGCCAGCAGGCGTAGACCGGGACAGGGGGACTACACCTTC. Its translation: CASRRRPGQGDYTF.

The chain has TRBV6-4 and TRBJ2-7; the D gene is possibly TRBD2 (6 bases). Trimming removed 6 bases at V and 2 bases at J, with 23 bases between. The germline CDR1 and CDR2 sequences are MRHNA and SNTAGT. The CDR3 consists of 17 residues. CDR3 sequence reads: CASSNERSGTATYEQYV. CDR3 DNA sequence: TGTGCCAGCAGCAACGAAAGATCCGGGACTGCGACCTACGAGCAGTACGTC.

The chain uses TRBV28 and TRBJ2-5; maybe TRBD1 (5 bases). Germline-derived CDR1 and CDR2 are MDHEN and SYDVKM. CDR3 length: 14 residues. V dropped 5 bases and J dropped 1 base, with 11 bases sitting between them. The CDR3 DNA reads as TGTGCCAGCAGTCGACCTGACAGCCAAGAGACCCAGTACTTC. This codes for CASSRPDSQETQYF.

The chain couples TRBV11-2 to TRBJ2-7; 12 bases match TRBD2. The CDR3 has 15 amino acids. The germline CDR1 and CDR2 sequences are SGHAT and FQNNGV. With 3 bases clipped from V and 5 bases from J, the junction kept 5 bases outside the gene matches. CDR3 DNA sequence: TGTGCCAGCAGCTTGGCTAGCGGGAGGGCCAACGAGCAGTACTTC. This translates into CASSLASGRANEQYF.

This clone was recorded only once. The rearrangement joins TRBV5-4 to TRBJ2-7; TRBD2 might be the D (6 bases). V lost 5 bases, J lost 5 bases, and 20 bases lay in between. The germline CDR1 and CDR2 sequences are SGHNT and YYREEE (reference sequence). This CDR3 has 15 residues. The CDR3 is CASSAGMERADEQYF. The CDR3 coding sequence is TGTGCCAGCAGTGCGGGTATGGAGCGGGCAGACGAGCAGTACTTC.

Written as DNA, the CDR3 is TGTGCCAGCTCACCAGACAGATCGGAGGGGTCCTATAATTCACCCCTCCACTTT. Protein sequence: CASSPDRSEGSYNSPLHF. The V gene is TRBV18, the J gene TRBJ1-6, with TRBD1 as a possible D gene (5 bases). The length of the CDR3 is 18 residues. V lost 2 bases to trimming and J lost 1 base, with 15 bases between them. Germline V CDR1 and CDR2: KGHSH, LQKENI.

The chain links TRBV5-8 to TRBJ2-2; 9 bases align to TRBD1. Germline CDR1 and CDR2: SGHTS and YDEGEE. V was pared by 6 bases and J by 3 bases, with 6 bases of the junction left unmatched. This CDR3 contains 15 residues. CDR3 protein: CASKKRTGDTGELFF. The CDR3 DNA reads as TGTGCCAGCAAGAAAAGGACAGGGGACACCGGGGAGCTGTTTTTT.

The chain joins TRBV30 to TRBJ1-1, with 10 bases identical to TRBD1. Germline loops: CDR1 GTSNPN, CDR2 SVGIG (reference sequence). The CDR3 is made up of 14 amino acids. J gave up 4 bases and V 5 bases, and 7 bases lay outside the gene matches. CDR3 sequence (DNA): TGTGCCTGGGGGGGCCGGGACAGGGGCACTGAAGCTTTCTTT. As protein: CAWGGRDRGTEAFF.

This rearrangement joins TRBV19 to TRBJ1-1; 7 nucleotides match TRBD1. V lost 5 bases and J lost 5; bases outside the gene matches: 11. The germline V gene encodes CDR1 LNHDA and CDR2 SQIVND (reference sequence). The CDR3 extends over 15 amino acids. CDR3 sequence: CASSDNAGGRTEAFF. The CDR3 DNA reads as TGTGCCAGTAGTGATAATGCAGGGGGTCGTACTGAAGCTTTCTTT.

The chain uses TRBV5-1 and TRBJ2-2, with 8 bases that match TRBD1. V lost 4 bases, J lost 6 bases, and 11 bases stayed unmatched. This CDR3 is built from 16 residues. CDR1 and CDR2 (germline): SGHRS, YFSETQ. The CDR3 protein is CASSDRQGSASGELFF. CDR3 nucleotides: TGCGCCAGCAGCGATCGACAGGGGTCCGCGTCCGGGGAGCTGTTTTTT.

This clone was counted a single time. The chain uses TRBV30 and TRBJ2-1; perhaps TRBD2 as D (5 bases). Trimming shortened V by 4 bases and J by 4 bases, and 17 bases separated the two germline ends. From germline, CDR1 is GTSNPN and CDR2 SVGIG (reference sequence). CDR3 size: 15 residues. The CDR3 spells CAWMSRAEPYNEQFF. In DNA form, the CDR3 reads TGTGCCTGGATGAGTAGAGCGGAACCTTACAATGAGCAGTTCTTC.

The chain uses TRBV28 and TRBJ1-1; possibly TRBD1 for D (6 bases). Trimming pared 6 bases from V and 1 base from J, leaving 15 bases between. Germline V CDR1 and CDR2: MDHEN, SYDVKM. This CDR3 has 15 amino acids. The CDR3 sequence: CASRGALYGNTEAFF. In DNA, the CDR3 is TGTGCCAGCAGGGGGGCCCTATATGGGAACACTGAAGCTTTCTTT.

V is TRBV19 and J is TRBJ1-2; 7 nucleotides align to TRBD1. With 5 bases clipped from V and 4 bases from J, the junction kept 7 bases outside the gene matches. The CDR3 has 14 residues. Germline V gene lookup returns CDR1 LNHDA and CDR2 SQIVND (reference sequence). CDR3 nucleotide sequence: TGTGCCAGTAGTCCCGGGACAGAACTCTATGGCTACACCTTC. It is translated as CASSPGTELYGYTF.

This clone turned up a few times. The chain employs TRBV27 and TRBJ2-7; D might be TRBD2 (5 bases). Trimming cost V 6 bases and J 0 bases, with 12 bases left between them. The CDR3 spans 14 residues. CDR1 and CDR2 (germline): MNHEY, SMNVEV (reference sequence). The CDR3 spells CASRNLTISYEQYF. Written as DNA, the CDR3 is TGTGCCAGCAGAAATTTGACTATCTCCTACGAGCAGTACTTC.

The rearrangement joins TRBV5-1 to TRBJ2-1, with 9 nucleotides matching TRBD2. Germline V gives CDR1 SGHRS, CDR2 YFSETQ. V shed 0 bases and J 7 bases; nucleotides not matched to a gene: 5. The CDR3 sequence is 15 residues long. CDR3 amino acids: CASSLGLAEPNEQFF. The CDR3 DNA sequence: TGCGCCAGCAGCTTGGGACTAGCGGAGCCAAATGAGCAGTTCTTC.

The V gene is TRBV19, the J gene TRBJ2-2; 7 bases match TRBD2. This CDR3 spans 14 amino acids. The trim removed 10 bases at V and 1 base at J, leaving 6 bases unmatched. Germline loops: CDR1 LNHDA, CDR2 SQIVND (reference sequence). The CDR3 loop is CATQGGRNTGELFF. As DNA, the CDR3 is TGTGCCACTCAGGGAGGGCGGAACACCGGGGAGCTGTTTTTT. Drawing the rest from reference TRBV19 and TRBJ2-2, the complete variable domain is DGGITQSPKYLFRKEGQNVTLSCEQNLNHDAMYWYRQDPGQGLRLIYYSQIVNDFQKGDIAEGYSVSREKKESFPLTVTSAQKNPTAFYLCATQGGRNTGELFFGEGSRLTVL.